This TCR beta chain was retrieved from a study of shared clonotypes between healthy human individuals. To note about this clone: Its matching antigen is unknown.

V gave up 3 bases and J gave up 0 bases, with 10 bases separating them. This CDR3 region has 15 residues. Germline CDR1 and CDR2: MRHNA and SNTAGT. The authors split each subset's genomic DNA evenly across several immunoSEQ plates. Replicate PCRs run on sorted subsets employed approximately 200 ng DNA, approximately 30,000 T cell genomes. TCRdb's copy holds only in-frame clones and misses some; the assay was immunoSEQ multiplex PCR. The data hold 650,000 to 750,000 clones, with roughly 78% observed a single time. Regarding the study as a whole: Rarefaction exposed incomplete sorted-subset sequencing despite large depth.

This chain uses TRBV6-4 with TRBJ2-3; D call uncertain. The receptor's source is a woman aged 30 to 39 in good health. Material: memory CD4+ T cells sorted from blood. Regarding subset: CD45RA-negative fraction. The CDR3 region has the DNA TGTGCCAGCAGTGAGCATAGCTCTAGCACAGATACGCAGTATTTT. Protein product: CASSEHSSSTDTQYF.